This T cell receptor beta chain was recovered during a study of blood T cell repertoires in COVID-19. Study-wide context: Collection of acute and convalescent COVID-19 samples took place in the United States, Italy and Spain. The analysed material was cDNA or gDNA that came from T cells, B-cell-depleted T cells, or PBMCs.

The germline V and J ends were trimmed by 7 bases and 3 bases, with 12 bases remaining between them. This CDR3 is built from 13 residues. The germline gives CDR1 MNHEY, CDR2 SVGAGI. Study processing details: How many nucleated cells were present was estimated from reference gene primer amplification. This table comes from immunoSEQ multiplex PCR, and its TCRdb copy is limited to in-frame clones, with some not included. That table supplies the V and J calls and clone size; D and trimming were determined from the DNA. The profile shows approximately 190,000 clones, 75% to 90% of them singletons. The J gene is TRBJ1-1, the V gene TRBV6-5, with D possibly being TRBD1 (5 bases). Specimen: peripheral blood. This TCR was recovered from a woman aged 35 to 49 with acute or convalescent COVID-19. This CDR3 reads CASKLGGDTEAFF. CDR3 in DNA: TGTGCCAGCAAGCTGGGGGGTGACACTGAAGCTTTCTTT.